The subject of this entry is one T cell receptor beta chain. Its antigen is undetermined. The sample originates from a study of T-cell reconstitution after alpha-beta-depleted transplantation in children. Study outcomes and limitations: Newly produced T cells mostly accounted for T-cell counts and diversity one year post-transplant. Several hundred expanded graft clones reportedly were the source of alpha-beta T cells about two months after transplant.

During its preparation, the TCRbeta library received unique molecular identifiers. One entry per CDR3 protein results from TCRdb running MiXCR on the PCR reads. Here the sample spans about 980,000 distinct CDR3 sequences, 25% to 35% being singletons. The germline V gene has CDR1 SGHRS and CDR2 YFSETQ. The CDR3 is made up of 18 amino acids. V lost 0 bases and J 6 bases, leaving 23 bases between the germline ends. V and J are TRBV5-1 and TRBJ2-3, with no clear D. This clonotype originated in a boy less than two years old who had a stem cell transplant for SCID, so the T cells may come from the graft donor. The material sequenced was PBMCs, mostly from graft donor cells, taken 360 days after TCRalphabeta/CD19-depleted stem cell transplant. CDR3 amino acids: CASSLALNLLGSRDTQYF. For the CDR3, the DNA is TGCGCCAGCAGCTTGGCCTTAAACCTATTGGGGTCGAGGGATACGCAGTATTTT.